This T cell receptor (beta chain) was identified during a study of regulatory and conventional T cells in RAG deficiency. The CDR3 consists of 13 residues. V dropped 0 bases and J dropped 2 bases, with 5 bases sitting between them. The germline gives CDR1 SGDLS, CDR2 YYNGEE. Blood CD4+ CD25-high CD127-low regulatory T cells supplied the genomic DNA template. Assay used: immunoSEQ multiplex PCR; TCRdb lists only in-frame clones, some missing. Among roughly 20,000 clones listed, around 90% were seen once. These records were also assigned to another study, of regulatory T cells. As that report states: Primers: 52 TRBV forward and 13 TRBJ reverse.

The gene calls are TRBV9 and TRBJ1-2, with unresolved D. This TCR was recovered from a human donor in good health. The specimen was Tregs sorted from blood. CDR3 residues: CASSVAGNYGYTF. The CDR3 DNA is TGTGCCAGCAGCGTAGCGGGGAACTATGGCTACACCTTC.